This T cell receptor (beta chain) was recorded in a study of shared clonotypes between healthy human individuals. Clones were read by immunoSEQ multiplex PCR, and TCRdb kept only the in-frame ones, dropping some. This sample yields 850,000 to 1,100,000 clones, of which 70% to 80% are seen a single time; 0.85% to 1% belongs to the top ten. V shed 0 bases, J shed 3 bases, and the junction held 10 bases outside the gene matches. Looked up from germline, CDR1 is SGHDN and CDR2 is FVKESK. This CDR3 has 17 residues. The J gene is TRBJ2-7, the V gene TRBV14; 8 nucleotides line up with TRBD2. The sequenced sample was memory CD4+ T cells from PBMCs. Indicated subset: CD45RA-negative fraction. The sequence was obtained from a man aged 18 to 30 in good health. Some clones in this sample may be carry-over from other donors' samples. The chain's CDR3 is CASSQDGGAGAVYEQYF. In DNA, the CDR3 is TGTGCCAGCAGCCAAGATGGGGGAGCGGGAGCGGTCTACGAGCAGTACTTC.